These T cell receptor beta chains were read from a single sample in a study of graft-versus-host responses after intestinal transplantation. Only in-frame clones appear in the TCRdb table, and some are missing; sequencing was by immunoSEQ multiplex PCR. The table lists 11,000 or so clones, approximately 90% of them singletons, with more than 3% in the top ten. Sequenced here: PBMCs, sampled 105 days after intestinal transplantation. Receptors originate from a human patient who received an intestinal transplant, so some T cells may come from the graft donor. CDR3s include the opening cysteine and the closing phenylalanine or tryptophan. D genes are given only for firm matches. Clone size appears in some rows only: once, few, many, or a class for an expanded clone.

- - TRBJ2-6 TRBV10-3 18 TGTGCCATCAGTGAGTCCAGGGGTAAGAGCTCTGGGGCCAACGTCCTGACTTTC CAISESRGKSSGANVLTF
once - TRBJ1-2 TRBV27 14 TGTGCCAGCAGTTTCCGAGCGACTAACTATGGCTACACCTTC CASSFRATNYGYTF
- TRBD2 TRBJ2-1 TRBV7-3 20 TGTGCCAGCAGCTTAACGAGGGCCGAAAGTCCTAGCGGGGACTACAATGAGCAGTTCTTC CASSLTRAESPSGDYNEQFF
- - TRBJ1-2 TRBV7-9 15 TGTGCCAGCAGCTATATGGGGGGGAGTAACTATGGCTACACCTTC CASSYMGGSNYGYTF
- - TRBJ2-3 TRBV5-1 15 TGCGCCACCACACTAGGGGCTAGCACGGCAGATACGCAGTATTTT CATTLGASTADTQYF
- - TRBJ1-2 TRBV7-2 18 TGTGCCAGCAGCTTTCCTTTGGGTCGGGCAGGCTCGTCTTATGGCTACACCTTC CASSFPLGRAGSSYGYTF
- TRBD1 TRBJ2-1 TRBV2 15 TGTGCCAGCAGTGTGGGGGACAGGGGAGGGAATGAGCAGTTCTTC CASSVGDRGGNEQFF
- - TRBJ2-3 TRBV11-3 13 TGTGCCAGCAGCCCACCGGGGGCAGATACGCAGTATTTT CASSPPGADTQYF
- - TRBJ2-5 TRBV5-4 16 TGTGCCAGCAGCCCCCATCGGGGGAGGTACCAAGAGACCCAGTACTTC CASSPHRGRYQETQYF
- TRBD2 TRBJ2-1 TRBV5-6 16 TGTGCCAGCAGCTCACTTACGGGAGGGACCTACAATGAGCAGTTCTTC CASSSLTGGTYNEQFF
- - TRBJ2-7 TRBV10-2 15 TGCGCCAGCAGACCTGGGGGCGTCGGTTCGGGGGAGCAGTACTTC CASRPGGVGSGEQYF
- - TRBJ1-6 TRBV7-6 14 TGTGCCAGCAGCTTAGAGCACCAAAATTCACCCCTCCACTTT CASSLEHQNSPLHF
- - TRBJ2-7 TRBV11-1 13 TGTGCCAGCAGCGACCAGAGGGCCTACGAGCAGTACTTC CASSDQRAYEQYF
- - TRBJ2-2 TRBV6-4 17 TGTGCCAGCAGTGATTCAAGATATAAAACGAACACCGGGGAGCTGTTTTTT CASSDSRYKTNTGELFF
- - TRBJ2-7 TRBV5-5 13 TGTGCCAGCAGCTTGTTCCAGGGGGGCGAGCAGTACTTC CASSLFQGGEQYF
- TRBD2 TRBJ2-1 TRBV2 15 TGTGCCAGCAGTGGACTAGCGGATCCTTACAATGAGCAGTTCTTC CASSGLADPYNEQFF
- - TRBJ2-1 TRBV5-6 18 TGTGCCAGCAGCTTTATACAGGGAGTCCCGAGCTCCTACAATGAGCAGTTCTTC CASSFIQGVPSSYNEQFF
once - TRBJ2-7 TRBV27 17 TGTGCCAGCAGGACTCTTGGTGGTGGGGCAGGGTCCTACGAGCAGTACTTC CASRTLGGGAGSYEQYF
- - TRBJ1-3 TRBV5-1 14 TGCGCCAGCAGTGCAGGACGCACCGAGGACACCATATATTTT CASSAGRTEDTIYF
- - TRBJ2-5 TRBV7-7 14 TGTGCCAGCAGCTTAGGGGGGTTCCAAGAGACCCAGTACTTC CASSLGGFQETQYF
- - TRBJ1-1 TRBV5-4 15 TGTGCCAGCAGCTTGGGGGCTTTGGGGGGTACTGAAGCTTTCTTT CASSLGALGGTEAFF
once TRBD1 TRBJ1-4 TRBV9 18 TGTGCCAGCAGCGAGATGGCCTCTCCGACAGGGGACCATGAAAAACTGTTTTTT CASSEMASPTGDHEKLFF
- - TRBJ2-1 TRBV7-3 12 TGTGCCAGCAGCTTATCTGGCAGCGAGCAGTTCTTC CASSLSGSEQFF
- TRBD2 TRBJ2-5 TRBV19 17 TGTGCCAGTAGTATAGACTGGACTAGCGGGACCCAAGAGACCCAGTACTTC CASSIDWTSGTQETQYF
- TRBD1 TRBJ2-7 TRBV18 14 TGTGCCAGCTCCGAACCGGGACAGTCCTACGAGCAGTACTTC CASSEPGQSYEQYF